This TCR beta chain was sequenced during a study of blood T cell repertoires in COVID-19. Participants were placed into cohorts based on the clinical history they reported. Assay used: immunoSEQ multiplex PCR; TCRdb lists only in-frame clones, some missing. The table shows over 200,000 clones, with roughly nine tenths occurring only once. V lost 10 bases and J 6 bases, leaving 15 bases between the germline ends. In germline, CDR1 is LNHDA, CDR2 SQIVND (reference sequence). This CDR3 spans 12 amino acids. Sequencing used PBMCs or T cells enriched from blood (not recorded which). The clonotype comes from a human donor in a cohort exposed to, infected with or recovered from COVID-19 (not recorded which). The donor label of this sample is uncertain. The V gene is TRBV19, the J gene TRBJ1-1; tentative D call: TRBD1 (5 bases). The CDR3 protein is CATWAGRAEAFF. The CDR3 DNA sequence: TGTGCCACCTGGGCGGGGCGCGCTGAAGCTTTCTTT.